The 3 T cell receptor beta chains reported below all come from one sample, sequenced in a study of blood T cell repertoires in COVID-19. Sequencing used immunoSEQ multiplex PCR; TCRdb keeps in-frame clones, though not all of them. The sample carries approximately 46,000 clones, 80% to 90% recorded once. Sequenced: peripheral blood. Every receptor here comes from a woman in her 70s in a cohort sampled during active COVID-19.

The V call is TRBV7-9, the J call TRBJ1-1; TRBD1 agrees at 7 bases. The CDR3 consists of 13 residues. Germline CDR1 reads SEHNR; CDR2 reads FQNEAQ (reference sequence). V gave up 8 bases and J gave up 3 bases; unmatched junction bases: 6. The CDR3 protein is CASCRQGDTEAFF. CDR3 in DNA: TGTGCCAGCTGTCGACAGGGTGACACTGAAGCTTTCTTT.

CDR3 DNA: TGTGCCAGCAGCTTAGTGGGAGTAAACACCATATATTTT. It yields the protein CASSLVGVNTIYF. This chain joins TRBV7-9 and TRBJ1-3, with D hard to call. The CDR3 runs 13 residues. V was cut by 1 base and J by 6 bases, with 7 bases left in between. CDR1 is SEHNR, CDR2 FQNEAQ, per germline (reference sequence).

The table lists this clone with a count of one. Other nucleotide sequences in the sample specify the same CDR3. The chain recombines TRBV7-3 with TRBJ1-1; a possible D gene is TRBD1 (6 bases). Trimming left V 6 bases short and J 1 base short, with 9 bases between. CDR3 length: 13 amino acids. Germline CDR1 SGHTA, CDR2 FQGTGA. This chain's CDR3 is CASSQGQNTEAFF. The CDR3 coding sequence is TGTGCCAGCAGTCAGGGGCAGAACACTGAAGCTTTCTTT.